The 20 T cell receptor beta chains below all came from one sample that was sequenced in a study of cytomegalovirus exposure and HLA in healthy donors. The PCR contained 60 Vbeta and 13 Jbeta primers. Profiling relied on immunoSEQ multiplex PCR, and the TCRdb table lists in-frame clones only, not all of them. This sample contains 50,000 or so clones. Material for sequencing was PBMCs. Every receptor here comes from a young woman in good health and CMV-seronegative.

This chain joins TRBV30 and TRBJ1-3, with 8 positions matching TRBD1. The trim removed 3 bases at V and 4 bases at J, leaving 8 bases unmatched. Germline V lookup: CDR1 GTSNPN, CDR2 SVGIG (reference sequence). The CDR3 consists of 15 residues. CDR3 DNA: TGTGCCTGGAGCCCGCCAGGGGGCGCAGGAAACACCATATATTTT. This sequence encodes CAWSPPGGAGNTIYF.

The rearrangement links TRBV6-1 to TRBJ1-5; D is perhaps TRBD1 (6 bases). V gave up 3 bases and J gave up 5 bases, with 14 bases separating them. Germline CDR1 MNHNS, CDR2 SASEGT. This CDR3 region has 15 residues. CDR3 sequence reads: CASSERTERHQPQHF. Here the CDR3 DNA reads TGTGCCAGCAGTGAGAGGACAGAGCGTCATCAGCCCCAGCATTTT.

This chain links TRBV19 with TRBJ1-5; no clear D. The CDR3 has 17 residues. V dropped 7 bases and J dropped 0 bases, with 19 bases sitting between them. Germline assignment: CDR1 LNHDA and CDR2 SQIVND (reference sequence). CDR3 loop: CASTLRWAADSNQPQHF. CDR3 nucleotides: TGTGCCAGTACCCTTCGATGGGCAGCCGATAGCAATCAGCCCCAGCATTTT.

The V call is TRBV28, the J call TRBJ1-1; D unresolved. The ends were cut back, 9 bases at V and 3 bases at J, with 11 bases in the middle. Germline V gives CDR1 MDHEN, CDR2 SYDVKM. CDR3 length equals 12 residues. CDR3 residues: CASLTDYTEAFF. DNA for the CDR3: TGTGCCAGTTTAACAGATTACACTGAAGCTTTCTTT.

J is TRBJ1-4 and V is TRBV7-6, with D hard to call. This CDR3 has 16 residues. CDR1 and CDR2 from the germline V gene are SGHVS and FNYEAQ. The germline V and J ends were trimmed by 0 bases and 0 bases, with 8 bases remaining between them. Written as DNA, the CDR3 is TGTGCCAGCAGCTTAGCGACACGAACAACTAATGAAAAACTGTTTTTT. This sequence encodes CASSLATRTTNEKLFF.

The chain couples TRBV6-5 to TRBJ2-1; D unresolved. V shed 0 bases and J shed 5 bases, with 14 bases lying between them. Looked up from germline, CDR1 is MNHEY and CDR2 is SVGAGI. The CDR3 has 16 amino acids. CDR3 coding DNA: TGTGCCAGCAGTTACTCGAGTAGCTACTTTAACAATGAGCAGTTCTTC. It codes for CASSYSSSYFNNEQFF.

This chain uses TRBV7-9 with TRBJ1-2, with 8 positions matching TRBD1. After removal of 6 bases from V and 5 bases from J, the junction contained 8 bases not matched to a gene. The germline CDR1 and CDR2 sequences are SEHNR and FQNEAQ (reference sequence). The CDR3 has 14 residues. The CDR3 bases are TGTGCCAGCAGACTACCGGGACAGGATTATGGCTACACCTTC. This encodes CASRLPGQDYGYTF.

The chain uses TRBV29-1 and TRBJ1-2; D is undetermined. V was shortened by 0 bases and J by 14 bases, with 19 bases between the two germline ends. CDR3 length equals 13 residues. CDR1 and CDR2 from the germline V gene are SQVTM and ANQGSEA. The DNA for the CDR3 is TGCAGCGTTGAAGATCAGCGGAGGGTACCAGGTACCTTC. Amino acids: CSVEDQRRVPGTF.

The chain joins TRBV5-1 to TRBJ2-3, with 10 bases that match TRBD2. V shed 3 bases, J shed 7 bases, and the junction held 17 bases outside the gene matches. Germline CDR1 is SGHRS and CDR2 is YFSETQ. This CDR3 is built from 18 residues. The CDR3 sequence: CASSWVSSGGALLNTQYF. CDR3 DNA sequence: TGCGCCAGCAGCTGGGTATCGAGCGGGGGGGCCCTTCTAAATACGCAGTATTTT.

The chain is built from TRBV9 and TRBJ1-1; D possibly corresponds to TRBD1 (6 bases). The CDR3 totals 17 residues. With 0 bases removed from V and 5 bases from J, the gap between germline ends came to 20 bases. Germline V gene lookup returns CDR1 SGDLS and CDR2 YYNGEE. CDR3 coding DNA: TGTGCCAGCAGCGTAGTCCCTCACTGGGGGCGCGGGACTGAAGCTTTCTTT. Protein sequence: CASSVVPHWGRGTEAFF.

The rearrangement joins TRBV14 to TRBJ2-2; D is ambiguous. This CDR3 has 12 amino acids. V was trimmed by 1 base and J by 7 bases, leaving 4 bases between them. From germline, CDR1 is SGHDN and CDR2 FVKESK. CDR3 sequence: CASSQASGELFF. CDR3 DNA: TGTGCCAGCAGCCAAGCGAGCGGGGAGCTGTTTTTT. Looking up the rest from reference TRBV14 and TRBJ2-2 gives the full variable domain: EAGVTQFPSHSVIEKGQTVTLRCDPISGHDNLYWYRRVMGKEIKFLLHFVKESKQDESGMPNNRFLAERTGGTYSTLKVQPAELEDSGVYFCASSQASGELFFGEGSRLTVL.

A word on this clone: This sample also contains other DNA sequences that code for the same CDR3. The gene calls are TRBV5-1 and TRBJ1-4; no reliable D call. The germline V gene has CDR1 SGHRS and CDR2 YFSETQ. The CDR3 sequence is 15 residues long. V was clipped by 0 bases and J by 5 bases, with 11 bases between them. The CDR3 here is CASSLDLPGNEKLFF. The CDR3 DNA reads TGCGCCAGCAGCTTGGATCTCCCGGGGAATGAAAAACTGTTTTTT. Complete variable domain (other parts from reference TRBV5-1 and TRBJ1-4): KAGVTQTPRYLIKTRGQQVTLSCSPISGHRSVSWYQQTPGQGLQFLFEYFSETQRNKGNFPGRFSGRQFSNSRSEMNVSTLELGDSALYLCASSLDLPGNEKLFFGSGTQLSVL.

V gene TRBV7-2 combines with J gene TRBJ2-2; the D is unclear. The CDR3 spans 15 residues. Trimming shortened V by 2 bases and J by 0 bases, and 7 bases separated the two germline ends. The V gene's germline CDR1 is SGHTA and CDR2 FQGNSA. The DNA for the CDR3 is TGTGCCAGCAGCTTACAGGCCGCGAACACCGGGGAGCTGTTTTTT. This gives the protein CASSLQAANTGELFF.

The V and J genes are TRBV9 and TRBJ2-7, with D possibly being TRBD1 (6 bases). Per germline, CDR1 SGDLS and CDR2 YYNGEE. This CDR3 region has 14 residues. V lost 4 bases and J 2 bases, leaving 13 bases between the germline ends. The CDR3 DNA sequence: TGTGCCAGCAGCATCCGGGACACACCCTACGAGCAGTACTTC. Protein product: CASSIRDTPYEQYF. Complete variable domain (other parts from reference TRBV9 and TRBJ2-7): DSGVTQTPKHLITATGQRVTLRCSPRSGDLSVYWYQQSLDQGLQFLIQYYNGEERAKGNILERFSAQQFPDLHSELNLSSLELGDSALYFCASSIRDTPYEQYFGPGTRLTVT.

The chain joins TRBV29-1 to TRBJ2-1; TRBD2 matches 13 bases. CDR3 length equals 17 residues. V trimming: 6 bases; J trimming: 0 bases; junction bases outside the gene matches: 8. The germline gives CDR1 SQVTM, CDR2 ANQGSEA. CDR3 region: CSVVGLAGVSSYNEQFF. CDR3 nucleotide sequence: TGCAGCGTGGTCGGACTAGCGGGAGTAAGCTCCTACAATGAGCAGTTCTTC.

This chain connects TRBV5-4 to TRBJ2-5; a possible D gene is TRBD2 (6 bases). The CDR3 is made up of 14 amino acids. Trimming took 5 bases from V and 2 from J, leaving 13 bases between them. Germline values: CDR1 SGHNT, CDR2 YYREEE (reference sequence). The CDR3 spells CASSRPGAQETQYF. The CDR3 nucleotides read TGTGCCAGCAGTCGACCGGGAGCTCAAGAGACCCAGTACTTC.

A remark on this clone: One junction end does not reproduce the germline sequence, and a read error may be involved. The chain combines TRBV18 with TRBJ2-1, with a tentative D call TRBD2 (5 bases). Looked up from germline, CDR1 is KGHSH and CDR2 is LQKENI. The CDR3 consists of 17 residues. For the CDR3, the DNA is TGTGCCAGCTCCCCACTGGGGAGCGTAGGGTACGGGAATGAGCAGTTCTTC. It is translated as CASSPLGSVGYGNEQFF.

The chain is built from TRBV4-2 and TRBJ2-3; 7 bases map to TRBD2. The CDR3 is made up of 18 amino acids. The germline CDR1 and CDR2 sequences are LGHNA and YNFKEQ. V was clipped by 1 base and J by 2 bases; unmatched bases: 12. The CDR3 DNA is TGTGCCAGCAGCCAAGCAGGGCGACTAGCCGGGAACACAGATACGCAGTATTTT. This encodes CASSQAGRLAGNTDTQYF.

The J gene is TRBJ2-7, the V gene TRBV5-4, with D possibly matching TRBD1 (7 bases). The V end was cut by 4 bases, the J end by 3 bases, with 23 bases between. From germline, CDR1 is SGHNT and CDR2 YYREEE (reference sequence). The CDR3 is 17 residues long. The CDR3 DNA reads as TGTGCCAGCAGCCAGGGGGGAAACTATCTGACCTACTACGAGCAGTACTTC. Residues: CASSQGGNYLTYYEQYF.

The chain uses TRBV6-6 and TRBJ1-2; 7 positions agree with TRBD1. The V gene's germline CDR1 is MNHNY and CDR2 SVGAGI (reference sequence). The trim removed 2 bases at V and 8 bases at J, leaving 8 bases unmatched. This CDR3 spans 14 amino acids. This chain's CDR3 is CASSYMEGAKGYTF. DNA for the CDR3: TGTGCCAGCAGTTACATGGAGGGGGCGAAGGGCTACACCTTC.